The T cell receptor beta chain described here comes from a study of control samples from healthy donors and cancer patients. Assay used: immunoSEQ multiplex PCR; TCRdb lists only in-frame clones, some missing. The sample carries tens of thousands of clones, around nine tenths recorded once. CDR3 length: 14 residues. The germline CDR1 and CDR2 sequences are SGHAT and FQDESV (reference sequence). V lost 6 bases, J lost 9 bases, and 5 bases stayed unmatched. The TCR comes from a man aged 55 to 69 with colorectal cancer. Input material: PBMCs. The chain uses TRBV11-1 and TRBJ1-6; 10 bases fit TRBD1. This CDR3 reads CASRPRDRGSPLHF. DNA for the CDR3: TGTGCCAGCAGACCCCGGGACAGGGGTTCACCCCTCCACTTT.